Each of the 10 T cell receptor beta chains below was sequenced from the same sample in a study of control samples from healthy donors and cancer patients. Here immunoSEQ multiplex PCR was the method, and the copy in TCRdb shows in-frame clones only, minus some. Of about 65,000 clones in the sample, about nine tenths are singletons; the top ten hold 0.95% to 1.5%. Sequenced: PBMCs. Receptors were obtained from a woman in her 50s with colorectal cancer.

This chain connects TRBV24-1 to TRBJ1-4; 10 nucleotides agree with TRBD1. The J segment lost 8 bases and the V segment lost 3 bases, leaving 5 bases of the junction unmatched. CDR3 length: 15 amino acids. Germline V gene sequence: CDR1 KGHDR, CDR2 SFDVKD. The CDR3 nucleotides are TGTGCCACCAGTGATCCGACAGGGGGCGAAGAAAAACTGTTTTTT. It specifies CATSDPTGGEEKLFF.

The chain uses TRBV5-1 and TRBJ2-2, with 7 positions matching TRBD1. The CDR3 consists of 14 residues. Germline V gene data show CDR1 as SGHRS and CDR2 as YFSETQ. The trim removed 4 bases at V and 5 bases at J, leaving 5 bases unmatched. The DNA for the CDR3 is TGCGCCAGCAGCCGAGGGGGCTCAACCGGGGAGCTGTTTTTT. Encoded protein: CASSRGGSTGELFF.

The chain combines TRBV5-1 with TRBJ2-1, with D possibly TRBD2 on 6 matching bases. This CDR3 contains 12 residues. With 4 bases removed from V and 7 bases from J, the gap between germline ends came to 9 bases. Germline V CDR1 and CDR2: SGHRS, YFSETQ. CDR3 amino acids: CASSGDLNEQFF. CDR3 nucleotide sequence: TGCGCCAGCAGCGGGGACTTAAATGAGCAGTTCTTC.

The CDR3 loop reads CASSSGSNRLGGRYGYTF. DNA of the CDR3: TGCGCCAGCAGCTCGGGGTCGAACAGGTTAGGGGGTCGCTATGGCTACACCTTC. The genes are TRBV5-1 and TRBJ1-2; tentatively, D is TRBD1 (6 bases). The germline gives CDR1 SGHRS, CDR2 YFSETQ. The CDR3 is 18 amino acids. Between the trimmed V and J ends, which lost 3 bases and 4 bases, there was a span of 25 bases.

This chain uses TRBV29-1 with TRBJ2-7, with 9 bases fitting TRBD2. This CDR3 is 17 amino acids long. V trimming: 4 bases; J trimming: 2 bases; junction bases outside the gene matches: 15. Germline CDR1 is SQVTM and CDR2 is ANQGSEA. The CDR3 protein is CSVVGDRGRGGPYEQYF. The CDR3 DNA is TGCAGCGTTGTGGGGGACCGGGGGCGGGGGGGACCCTACGAGCAGTACTTC.

The V gene is TRBV19, the J gene TRBJ2-3, with 10 bases aligning to TRBD2. Germline trimming cut 2 bases from V and 4 bases from J; bases unmatched to any gene: 3. CDR1 is LNHDA and CDR2 is SQIVND in the germline V gene (reference sequence). This CDR3 region has 15 residues. CDR3 in amino acids: CASSISGRAADTQYF. DNA of the CDR3: TGTGCCAGTAGTATAAGCGGGAGGGCCGCAGATACGCAGTATTTT.

V usage is TRBV15 and J usage is TRBJ1-3; tentative D call: TRBD1 (5 bases). Trimming shortened V by 4 bases and J by 4 bases, and 11 bases separated the two germline ends. The germline gives CDR1 LNHNV, CDR2 YYDKDF (reference sequence). This CDR3 is 14 amino acids long. In DNA, the CDR3 is TGTGCCACCAGCAAGACAGTACAGGGAAACACCATATATTTT. Amino acids: CATSKTVQGNTIYF.

The chain joins TRBV15 to TRBJ1-3, with D perhaps matching TRBD1 (6 bases). This CDR3 spans 15 amino acids. V gave up 6 bases and J gave up 0 bases, with 12 bases separating them. Germline CDR1 reads LNHNV; CDR2 reads YYDKDF (reference sequence). As DNA, the CDR3 is TGTGCCACCAGAAAAGGGGGAATCTCTGGAAACACCATATATTTT. This gives the protein CATRKGGISGNTIYF.

The V and J genes are TRBV7-8 and TRBJ2-2, with 12 bases that match TRBD2. The V gene's germline CDR1 is SGHVS and CDR2 FQNEAQ. V was clipped by 1 base and J by 3 bases; unmatched bases: 3. The CDR3 runs to 17 residues. This CDR3 reads CASSLGLAGGDTGELFF. In DNA, the CDR3 is TGTGCCAGCAGCTTAGGGCTAGCGGGAGGGGACACCGGGGAGCTGTTTTTT. The full variable domain, its missing parts supplied by reference TRBV7-8 and TRBJ2-2, is GAGVSQSPRYKVAKRGQDVALRCDPISGHVSLFWYQQALGQGPEFLTYFQNEAQLDKSGLPSDRFFAERPEGSVSTLKIQRTQQEDSAVYLCASSLGLAGGDTGELFFGEGSRLTVL.

The J gene is TRBJ2-3, the V gene TRBV5-1, with D tentatively TRBD1 (6 bases). Trimming took 3 bases from V and 2 from J, leaving 7 bases between them. The CDR3 extends over 13 amino acids. The germline V gene encodes CDR1 SGHRS and CDR2 YFSETQ. The CDR3 loop reads CASSWTATDTQYF. CDR3 coding DNA: TGCGCCAGCAGCTGGACAGCCACAGATACGCAGTATTTT.